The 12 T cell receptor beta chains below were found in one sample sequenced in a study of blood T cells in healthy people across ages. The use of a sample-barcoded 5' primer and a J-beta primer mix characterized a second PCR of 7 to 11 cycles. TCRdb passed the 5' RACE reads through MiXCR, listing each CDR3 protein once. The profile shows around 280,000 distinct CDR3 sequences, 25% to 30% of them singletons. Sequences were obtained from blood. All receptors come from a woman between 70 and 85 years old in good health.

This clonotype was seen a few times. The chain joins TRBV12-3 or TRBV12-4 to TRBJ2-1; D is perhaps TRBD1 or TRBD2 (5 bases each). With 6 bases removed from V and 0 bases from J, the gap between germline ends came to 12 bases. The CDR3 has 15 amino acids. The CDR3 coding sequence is TGTGCCAGCAGGAGGGACCCCAGCTCCTACAATGAGCAGTTCTTC. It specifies CASRRDPSSYNEQFF.

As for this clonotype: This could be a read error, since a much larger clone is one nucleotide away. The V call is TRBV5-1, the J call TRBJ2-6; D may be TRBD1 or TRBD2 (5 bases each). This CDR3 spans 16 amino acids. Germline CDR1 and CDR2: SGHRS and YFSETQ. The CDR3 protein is CASGLLGASGVNVLTF. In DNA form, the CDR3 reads TGCGCCAGCGGCCTTCTCGGGGCCTCTGGGGTCAACGTCCTGACTTTC.

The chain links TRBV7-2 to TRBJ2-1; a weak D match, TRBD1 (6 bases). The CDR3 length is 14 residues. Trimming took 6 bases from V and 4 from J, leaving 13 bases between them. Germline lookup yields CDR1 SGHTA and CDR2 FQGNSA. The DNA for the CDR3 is TGTGCCAGCAGGGAACAGGGTCTGTACAATGAGCAGTTCTTC. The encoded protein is CASREQGLYNEQFF. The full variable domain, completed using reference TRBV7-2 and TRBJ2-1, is GAGVSQSPSNKVTEKGKDVELRCDPISGHTALYWYRQSLGQGLEFLIYFQGNSAPDKSGLPSDRFSAERTGGSVSTLTIQRTQQEDSAVYLCASREQGLYNEQFFGPGTRLTVL.

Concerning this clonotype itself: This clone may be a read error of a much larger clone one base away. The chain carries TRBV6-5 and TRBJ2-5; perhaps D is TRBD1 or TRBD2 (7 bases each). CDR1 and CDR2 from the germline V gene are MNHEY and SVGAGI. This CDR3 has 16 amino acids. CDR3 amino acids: CAGSYPRGTTGETQYF. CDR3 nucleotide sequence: TGTGCCGGCAGTTACCCCAGGGGGACTACCGGGGAGACCCAGTACTTC.

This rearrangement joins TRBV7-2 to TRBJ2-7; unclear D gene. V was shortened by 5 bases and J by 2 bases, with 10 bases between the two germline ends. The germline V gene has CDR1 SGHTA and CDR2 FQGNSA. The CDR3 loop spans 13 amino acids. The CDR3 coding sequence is TGTGCCAGCAGCCTGAATGGCCCCTACGAGCAGTACTTC. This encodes CASSLNGPYEQYF.

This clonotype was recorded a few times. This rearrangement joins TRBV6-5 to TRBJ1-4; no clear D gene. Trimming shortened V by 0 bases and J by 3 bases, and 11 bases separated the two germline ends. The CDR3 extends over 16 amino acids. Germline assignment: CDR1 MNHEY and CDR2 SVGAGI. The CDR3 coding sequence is TGTGCCAGCAGTTACTCGCAAGGAGAGGCTAATGAAAAACTGTTTTTT. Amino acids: CASSYSQGEANEKLFF.

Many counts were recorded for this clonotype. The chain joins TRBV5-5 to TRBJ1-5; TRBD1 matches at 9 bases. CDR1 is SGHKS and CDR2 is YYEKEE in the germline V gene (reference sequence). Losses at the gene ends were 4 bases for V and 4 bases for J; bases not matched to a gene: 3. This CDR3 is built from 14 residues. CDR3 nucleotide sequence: TGTGCCAGCAGCGCGGGACAGGGAAATCAGCCCCAGCATTTT. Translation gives CASSAGQGNQPQHF.

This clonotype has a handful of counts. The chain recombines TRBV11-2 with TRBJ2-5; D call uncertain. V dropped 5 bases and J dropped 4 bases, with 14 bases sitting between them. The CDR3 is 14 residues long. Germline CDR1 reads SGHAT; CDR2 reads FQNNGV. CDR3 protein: CASSPAGWGETQYF. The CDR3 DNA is TGTGCCAGCAGCCCAGCTGGGTGGGGAGAGACCCAGTACTTC.

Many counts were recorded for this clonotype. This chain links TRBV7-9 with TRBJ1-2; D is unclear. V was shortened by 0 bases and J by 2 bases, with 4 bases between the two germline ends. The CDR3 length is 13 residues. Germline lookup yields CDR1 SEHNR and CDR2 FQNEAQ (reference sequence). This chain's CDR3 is CASSLAGNYGYTF. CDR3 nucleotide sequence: TGTGCCAGCAGCTTAGCTGGGAACTATGGCTACACCTTC.

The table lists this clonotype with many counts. The CDR3 reads CASSPRLAREETQYF. The CDR3 DNA follows: TGTGCCAGCAGCCCCCGACTAGCGAGGGAAGAGACCCAGTACTTC. The chain has TRBV9 and TRBJ2-5, with 8 positions matching TRBD2. CDR1 and CDR2 (germline): SGDLS, YYNGEE. The V gene end was trimmed by 4 bases and the J gene end by 3 bases; junction bases not matched to a gene: 8. This CDR3 comprises 15 residues.

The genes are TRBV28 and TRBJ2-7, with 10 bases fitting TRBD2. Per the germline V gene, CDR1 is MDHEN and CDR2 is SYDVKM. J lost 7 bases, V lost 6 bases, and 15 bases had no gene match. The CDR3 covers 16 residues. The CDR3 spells CASSPRTSGLIREQYF. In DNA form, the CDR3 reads TGTGCCAGCAGCCCACGGACTAGCGGTTTAATTCGGGAGCAGTACTTC.

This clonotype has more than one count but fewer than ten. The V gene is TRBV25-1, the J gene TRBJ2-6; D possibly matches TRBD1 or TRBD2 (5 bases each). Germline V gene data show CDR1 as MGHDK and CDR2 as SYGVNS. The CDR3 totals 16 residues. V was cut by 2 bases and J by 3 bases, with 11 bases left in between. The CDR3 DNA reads TGTGCCAGCAGTGAAATGAGGGGTAGTGGGGCCAACGTCCTGACTTTC. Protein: CASSEMRGSGANVLTF.